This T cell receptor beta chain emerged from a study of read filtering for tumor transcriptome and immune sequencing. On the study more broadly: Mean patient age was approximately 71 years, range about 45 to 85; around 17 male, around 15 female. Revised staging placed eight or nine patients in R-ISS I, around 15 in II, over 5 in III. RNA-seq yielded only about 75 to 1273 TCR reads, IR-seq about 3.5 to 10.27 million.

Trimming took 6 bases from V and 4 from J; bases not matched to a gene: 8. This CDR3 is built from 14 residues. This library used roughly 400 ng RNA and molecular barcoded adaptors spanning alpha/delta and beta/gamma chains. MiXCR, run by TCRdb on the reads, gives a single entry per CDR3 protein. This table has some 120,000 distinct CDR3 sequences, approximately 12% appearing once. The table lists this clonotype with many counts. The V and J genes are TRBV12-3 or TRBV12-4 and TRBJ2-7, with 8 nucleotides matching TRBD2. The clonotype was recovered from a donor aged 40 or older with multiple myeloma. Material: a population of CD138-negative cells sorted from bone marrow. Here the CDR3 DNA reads TGTGCCAGCAGGCCCGGACTAGCTGTTTACGAGCAGTACTTC. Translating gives CASRPGLAVYEQYF.